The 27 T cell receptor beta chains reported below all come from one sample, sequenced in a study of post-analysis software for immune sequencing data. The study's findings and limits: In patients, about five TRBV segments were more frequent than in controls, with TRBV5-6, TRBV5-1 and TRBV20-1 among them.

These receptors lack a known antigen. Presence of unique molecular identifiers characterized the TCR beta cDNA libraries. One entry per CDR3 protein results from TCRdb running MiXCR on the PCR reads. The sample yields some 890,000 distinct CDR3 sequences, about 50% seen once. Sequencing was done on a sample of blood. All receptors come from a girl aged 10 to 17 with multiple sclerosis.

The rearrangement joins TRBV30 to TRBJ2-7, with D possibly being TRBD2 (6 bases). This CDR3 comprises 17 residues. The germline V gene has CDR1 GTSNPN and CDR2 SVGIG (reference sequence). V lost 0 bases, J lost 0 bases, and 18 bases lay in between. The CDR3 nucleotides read TGTGCCTGGAGTGTAGGCGGGGCCTTTTTTAGCTCCTACGAGCAGTACTTC. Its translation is CAWSVGGAFFSSYEQYF.

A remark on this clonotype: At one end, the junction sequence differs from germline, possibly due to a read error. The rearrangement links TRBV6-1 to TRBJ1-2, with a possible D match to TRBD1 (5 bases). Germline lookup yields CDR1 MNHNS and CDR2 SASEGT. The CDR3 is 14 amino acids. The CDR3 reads CASSAIRENYGSTF. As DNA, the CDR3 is TGTGCCAGCAGTGCGATCAGGGAGAACTATGGCTCCACCTTC.

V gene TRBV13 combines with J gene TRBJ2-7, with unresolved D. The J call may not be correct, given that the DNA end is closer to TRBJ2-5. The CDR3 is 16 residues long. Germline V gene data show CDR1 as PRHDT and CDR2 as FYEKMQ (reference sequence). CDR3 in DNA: TGTGCCAGCAGCTTAGGCAGGATGGCTCTCGGACAGACCCAGTACTTC. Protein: CASSLGRMALGQTQYF.

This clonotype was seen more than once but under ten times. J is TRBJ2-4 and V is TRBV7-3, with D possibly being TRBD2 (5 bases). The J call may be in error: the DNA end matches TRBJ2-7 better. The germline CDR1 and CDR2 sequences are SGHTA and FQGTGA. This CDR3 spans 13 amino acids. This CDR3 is CASSCTRGYEQYF. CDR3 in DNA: TGTGCCAGCAGCTGCACCCGGGGCTACGAGCAGTACTTC.

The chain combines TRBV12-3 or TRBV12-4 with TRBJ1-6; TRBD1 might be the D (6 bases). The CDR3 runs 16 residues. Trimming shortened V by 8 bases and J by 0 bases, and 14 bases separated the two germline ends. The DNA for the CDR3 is TGTGCCAGCGCCAGGGACACCCGCTCCTATAATTCACCCCTCCACTTT. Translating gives CASARDTRSYNSPLHF.

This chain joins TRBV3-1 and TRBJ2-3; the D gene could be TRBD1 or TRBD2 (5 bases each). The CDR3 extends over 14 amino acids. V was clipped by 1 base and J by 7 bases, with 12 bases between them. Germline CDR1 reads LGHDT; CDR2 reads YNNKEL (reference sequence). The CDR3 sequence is CASSQGGERNTQYF. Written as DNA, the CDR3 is TGTGCCAGCAGCCAAGGAGGGGAGAGGAATACGCAGTATTTT.

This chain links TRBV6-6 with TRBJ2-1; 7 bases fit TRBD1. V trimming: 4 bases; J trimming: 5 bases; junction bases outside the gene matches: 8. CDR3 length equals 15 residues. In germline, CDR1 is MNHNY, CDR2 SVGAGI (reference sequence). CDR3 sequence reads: CASSLGQTADNEQFF. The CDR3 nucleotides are TGTGCCAGCAGTTTGGGACAGACGGCCGACAATGAGCAGTTCTTC.

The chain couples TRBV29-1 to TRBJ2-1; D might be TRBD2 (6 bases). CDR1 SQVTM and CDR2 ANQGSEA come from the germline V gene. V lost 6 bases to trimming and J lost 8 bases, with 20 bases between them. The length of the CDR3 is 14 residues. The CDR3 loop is CSVGPGDRWDEQFF. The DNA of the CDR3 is TGCAGCGTCGGACCGGGGGATCGGTGGGATGAGCAGTTCTTC.

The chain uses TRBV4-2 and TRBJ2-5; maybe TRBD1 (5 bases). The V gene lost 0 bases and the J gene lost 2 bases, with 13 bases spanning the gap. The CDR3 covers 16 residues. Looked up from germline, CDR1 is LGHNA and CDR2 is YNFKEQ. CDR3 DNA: TGTGCCAGCAGCCAAGATCGACAGACTCTACAAGAGACCCAGTACTTC. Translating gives CASSQDRQTLQETQYF.

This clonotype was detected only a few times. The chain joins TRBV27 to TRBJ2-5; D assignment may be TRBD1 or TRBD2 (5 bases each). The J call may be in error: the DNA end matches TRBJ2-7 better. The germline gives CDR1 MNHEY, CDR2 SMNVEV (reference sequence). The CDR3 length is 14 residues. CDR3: CASRDEGYRYEQYF. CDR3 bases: TGTGCCAGCAGGGACGAGGGGTATAGGTACGAGCAGTACTTC.

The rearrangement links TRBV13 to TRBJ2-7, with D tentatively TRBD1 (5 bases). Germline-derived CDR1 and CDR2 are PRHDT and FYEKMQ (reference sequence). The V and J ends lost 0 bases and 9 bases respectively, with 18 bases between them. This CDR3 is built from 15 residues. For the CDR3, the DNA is TGTGCCAGCAGCTTAGGGGTCCAGGGATCTTCGGGGCAGTACTTC. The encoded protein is CASSLGVQGSSGQYF.

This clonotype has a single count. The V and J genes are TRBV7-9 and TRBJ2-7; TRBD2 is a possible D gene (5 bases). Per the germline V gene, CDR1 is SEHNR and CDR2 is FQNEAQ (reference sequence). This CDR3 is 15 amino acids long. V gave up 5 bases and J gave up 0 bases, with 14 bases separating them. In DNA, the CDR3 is TGTGCCAGCAGCCCCGAACCGGGGATCTCCTACGAGCAGTACTTC. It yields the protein CASSPEPGISYEQYF.

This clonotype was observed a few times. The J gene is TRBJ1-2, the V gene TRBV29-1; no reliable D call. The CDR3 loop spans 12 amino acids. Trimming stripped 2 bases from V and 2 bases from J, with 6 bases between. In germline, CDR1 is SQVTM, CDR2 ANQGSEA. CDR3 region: CSVEWVNYGYTF. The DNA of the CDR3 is TGCAGCGTTGAATGGGTAAACTATGGCTACACCTTC.

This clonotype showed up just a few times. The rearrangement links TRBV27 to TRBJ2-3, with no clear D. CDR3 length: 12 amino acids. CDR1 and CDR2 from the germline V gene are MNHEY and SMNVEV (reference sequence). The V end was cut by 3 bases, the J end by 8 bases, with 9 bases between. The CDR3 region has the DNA TGTGCCAGCAGTTTTGGGCGAAGTACGCAGTATTTT. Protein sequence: CASSFGRSTQYF.

The CDR3 region is CSVAISMSTDTQYF. In DNA, the CDR3 is TGCAGCGTTGCCATTAGTATGTCCACAGATACGCAGTATTTT. The gene calls are TRBV29-1 and TRBJ2-3; D is uncertain. This CDR3 comprises 14 residues. Trimming stripped 4 bases from V and 2 bases from J, with 13 bases between. Per germline, CDR1 SQVTM and CDR2 ANQGSEA.

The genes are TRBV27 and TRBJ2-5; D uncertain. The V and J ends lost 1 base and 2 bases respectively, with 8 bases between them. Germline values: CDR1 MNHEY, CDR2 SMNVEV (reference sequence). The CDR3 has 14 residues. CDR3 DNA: TGTGCCAGCAGTTTATGGTCAGGTCAAGAGACCCAGTACTTC. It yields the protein CASSLWSGQETQYF.

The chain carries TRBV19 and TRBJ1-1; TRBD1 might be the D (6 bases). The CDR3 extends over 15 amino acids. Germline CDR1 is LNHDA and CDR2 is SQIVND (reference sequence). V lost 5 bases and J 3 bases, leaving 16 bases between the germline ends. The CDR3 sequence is CASSRDSQGHTEAFF. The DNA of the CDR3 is TGTGCCAGTAGTCGGGACTCACAGGGTCACACTGAAGCTTTCTTT.

The CDR3 DNA is TGTGCCAGCTCAGCTGAGGGCAGCTATGGCTACACCTTC. Translation: CASSAEGSYGYTF. This chain connects TRBV18 to TRBJ1-2; D gene ambiguous. Trimming removed 5 bases at V and 4 bases at J, with 11 bases between. The CDR3 covers 13 residues. Germline CDR1 is KGHSH and CDR2 is LQKENI.

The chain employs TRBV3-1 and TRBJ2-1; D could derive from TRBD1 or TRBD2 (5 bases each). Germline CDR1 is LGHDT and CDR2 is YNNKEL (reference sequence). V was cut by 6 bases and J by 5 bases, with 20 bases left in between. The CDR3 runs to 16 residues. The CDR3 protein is CASRRVRGAGNNEQFF. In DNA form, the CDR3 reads TGTGCCAGCAGGCGCGTAAGAGGGGCCGGTAACAATGAGCAGTTCTTC.

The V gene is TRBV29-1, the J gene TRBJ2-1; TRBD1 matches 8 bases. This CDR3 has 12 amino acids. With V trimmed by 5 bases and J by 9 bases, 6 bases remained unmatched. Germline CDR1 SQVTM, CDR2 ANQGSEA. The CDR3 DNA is TGCAGCGTTTACCAACAGGGGGGTGAGCAGTTCTTC. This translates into CSVYQQGGEQFF.

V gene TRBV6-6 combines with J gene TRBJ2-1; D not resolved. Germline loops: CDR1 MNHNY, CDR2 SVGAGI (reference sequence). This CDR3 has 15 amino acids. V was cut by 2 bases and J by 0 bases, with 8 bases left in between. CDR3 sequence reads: CASSYPKGSYNEQFF. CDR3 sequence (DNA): TGTGCCAGCAGTTACCCGAAGGGCTCCTACAATGAGCAGTTCTTC.

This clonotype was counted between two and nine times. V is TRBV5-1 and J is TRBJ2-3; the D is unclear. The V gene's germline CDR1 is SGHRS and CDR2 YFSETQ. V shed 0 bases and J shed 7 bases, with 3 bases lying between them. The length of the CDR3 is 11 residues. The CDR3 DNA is TGCGCCAGCAGCTTGGCTTATACGCAGTATTTT. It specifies CASSLAYTQYF.

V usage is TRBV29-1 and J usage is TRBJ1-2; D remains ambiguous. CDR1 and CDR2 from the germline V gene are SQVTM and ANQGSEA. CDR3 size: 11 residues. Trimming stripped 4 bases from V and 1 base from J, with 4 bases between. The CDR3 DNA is TGCAGCGTTGGGGTTAACTATGGCTACACCTTC. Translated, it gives CSVGVNYGYTF.

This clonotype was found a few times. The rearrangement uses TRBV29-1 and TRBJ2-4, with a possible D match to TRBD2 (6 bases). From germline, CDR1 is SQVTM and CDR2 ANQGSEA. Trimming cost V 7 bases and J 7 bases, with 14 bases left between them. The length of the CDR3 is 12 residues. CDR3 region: CSGTGLKNIQYF. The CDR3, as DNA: TGCAGCGGAACCGGACTAAAGAACATTCAGTACTTC.

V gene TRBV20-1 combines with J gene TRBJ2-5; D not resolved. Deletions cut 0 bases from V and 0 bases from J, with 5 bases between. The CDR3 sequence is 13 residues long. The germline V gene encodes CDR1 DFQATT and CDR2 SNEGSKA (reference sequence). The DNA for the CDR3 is TGCAGTGCTAGAGAGGCTCACCAAGAGACCCAGTACTTC. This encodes CSAREAHQETQYF.

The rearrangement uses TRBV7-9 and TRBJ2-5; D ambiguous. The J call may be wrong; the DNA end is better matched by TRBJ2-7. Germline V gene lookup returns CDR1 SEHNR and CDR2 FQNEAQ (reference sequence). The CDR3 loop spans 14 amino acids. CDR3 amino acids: CASSFLTVPDEQYF. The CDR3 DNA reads TGTGCCAGCAGCTTTCTGACCGTCCCTGACGAGCAGTACTTC.

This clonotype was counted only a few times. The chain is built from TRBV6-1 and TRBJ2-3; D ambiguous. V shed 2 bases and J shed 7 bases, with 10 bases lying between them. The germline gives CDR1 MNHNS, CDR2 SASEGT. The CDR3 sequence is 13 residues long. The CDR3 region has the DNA TGTGCCAGCAGTGAAACCGGCCCTCATACGCAGTATTTT. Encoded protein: CASSETGPHTQYF.